This T cell receptor beta chain was captured in a study of blood T cell repertoires in COVID-19. Study details: COVID-19 samples from acute and convalescent phases originated in the United States, Italy and Spain. PBMCs, B-cell-depleted T cells, or T cells provided the cDNA or gDNA that made up the material.

The authors' processing: Using reference gene primer amplification, nucleated cell counts were estimated. The repertoire was sequenced with immunoSEQ multiplex PCR; TCRdb's copy has only in-frame clones and lacks some. V, J and clone size are those of that table, while D and trimming were read from the DNA. This sample yields about 140,000 clones, of which 80% to 85% are seen a single time; about 5.5% belongs to the top ten. V lost 1 base, J lost 6 bases, and 8 bases stayed unmatched. CDR1 and CDR2 (germline): LGHDT, YNNKEL (reference sequence). The CDR3 loop spans 16 amino acids. Cohort assignment relied on participant-reported clinical history.

The sequenced material came from PBMCs or T cells enriched from blood (not recorded which). This TCR was sampled from a man aged 40-49 years with acute COVID-19. The chain links TRBV3-1 (or the pseudogene TRBV3-2) to TRBJ1-5, with 8 bases lining up with TRBD1. CDR3: CASSQGPTGVGQPQHF. In DNA, the CDR3 is TGTGCCAGCAGCCAAGGACCGACAGGGGTAGGTCAGCCCCAGCATTTT.